The 9 T cell receptor beta chains below all came from one sample that was sequenced in a study of blood T cell repertoires in COVID-19. Only in-frame clones appear in the TCRdb table, and some are missing; sequencing was by immunoSEQ multiplex PCR. The sample has around 170,000 clones; around 83% are singletons. Sequencing was done on a sample of peripheral blood. These TCRs come from a woman aged 25-40 years with active or convalescent COVID-19.

The rearrangement uses TRBV6-1 and TRBJ1-5; 9 nucleotides agree with TRBD1. Trimming at V came to 4 bases and at J to 4 bases, leaving 14 bases not matched to a gene. Germline V gene lookup returns CDR1 MNHNS and CDR2 SASEGT. This CDR3 has 18 residues. The CDR3 DNA reads TGTGCCAGCAGTGGGTCCGGGACAGGGTCTTTGGCAAATCAGCCCCAGCATTTT. Translation gives CASSGSGTGSLANQPQHF.

V and J are TRBV3-1 (or the pseudogene TRBV3-2) and TRBJ2-1; the D gene is possibly TRBD1 (6 bases). Germline V gives CDR1 LGHDT, CDR2 YNNKEL (reference sequence). The CDR3 extends over 13 amino acids. V was shortened by 0 bases and J by 11 bases, with 11 bases between the two germline ends. In nucleotides, the CDR3 is TGTGCCAGCAGCCAAGAGGCAGGGGCCAAGCAGTTCTTC. Residues: CASSQEAGAKQFF.

J is TRBJ2-5 and V is TRBV7-8; maybe TRBD2 (7 bases). Trimming removed 5 bases at V and 2 bases at J, with 15 bases between. This CDR3 spans 15 amino acids. CDR1 and CDR2 (germline): SGHVS, FQNEAQ. CDR3 sequence reads: CASSPQGGVQETQYF. In nucleotides, the CDR3 is TGTGCCAGCAGCCCTCAAGGGGGGGTTCAAGAGACCCAGTACTTC. The whole variable domain, filled in from reference TRBV7-8 and TRBJ2-5, reads GAGVSQSPRYKVAKRGQDVALRCDPISGHVSLFWYQQALGQGPEFLTYFQNEAQLDKSGLPSDRFFAERPEGSVSTLKIQRTQQEDSAVYLCASSPQGGVQETQYFGPGTRLLVL.

This chain connects TRBV11-3 to TRBJ1-1, with 11 positions matching TRBD1. The germline V gene has CDR1 SGHNT and CDR2 YENEEA. Germline trimming cut 3 bases from V and 4 bases from J; bases unmatched to any gene: 4. The CDR3 runs 15 residues. CDR3 in amino acids: CASSFRDRGFTEAFF. The CDR3 coding sequence is TGTGCCAGCAGCTTTAGGGACAGGGGGTTCACTGAAGCTTTCTTT. Together with reference TRBV11-3 and TRBJ1-1, the CDR3 gives the full variable domain: EAGVVQSPRYKIIEKKQPVAFWCNPISGHNTLYWYLQNLGQGPELLIRYENEEAVDDSQLPKDRFSAERLKGVDSTLKIQPAELGDSAVYLCASSFRDRGFTEAFFGQGTRLTVV.

The chain employs TRBV27 and TRBJ2-7; 10 bases agree with TRBD1. V lost 2 bases and J lost 4; bases outside the gene matches: 8. Germline CDR1 and CDR2: MNHEY and SMNVEV (reference sequence). The CDR3 extends over 16 amino acids. The CDR3 bases are TGTGCCAGCAGTTTAGGGGACAGGGGATTGGGGTACGAGCAGTACTTC. Protein: CASSLGDRGLGYEQYF.

The chain carries TRBV12-3 or TRBV12-4 and TRBJ1-2; 8 positions match TRBD1. The CDR3 totals 13 residues. After removal of 5 bases from V and 7 bases from J, the junction contained 6 bases not matched to a gene. The DNA of the CDR3 is TGTGCCAGCAGTCGGACAGGGTTTCCTGGCTACACCTTC. As protein: CASSRTGFPGYTF.

V is TRBV7-9 and J is TRBJ2-1; the match to TRBD1 covers 7 bases. Germline V gene data show CDR1 as SEHNR and CDR2 as FQNEAQ (reference sequence). The CDR3 has 17 amino acids. The ends lost 5 bases at V and 6 bases at J; junction bases unmatched: 16. The CDR3 DNA follows: TGTGCCAGCAGCAGAACCGATACCCGGGACAGTCTCAATGAGCAGTTCTTC. Its translation is CASSRTDTRDSLNEQFF.

This clone was seen only once. This sequence joins TRBV9 and TRBJ2-2; D gene uncertain. Trimming removed 4 bases from V and 2 bases from J, with 6 bases in between. Germline CDR1 SGDLS, CDR2 YYNGEE. The CDR3 contains 13 residues. CDR3 protein: CASSSTNTGELFF. The CDR3 nucleotides read TGTGCCAGCAGCTCGACAAACACCGGGGAGCTGTTTTTT.

The chain combines TRBV5-1 with TRBJ1-2; TRBD1 aligns across 9 bases. V shed 4 bases, J shed 4 bases, and the junction held 8 bases outside the gene matches. The CDR3 sequence is 15 residues long. Germline V gene lookup returns CDR1 SGHRS and CDR2 YFSETQ. In nucleotides, the CDR3 is TGCGCCAGCAGCCCCGGGACAGGGCGATTCTATGGCTACACCTTC. Translation gives CASSPGTGRFYGYTF.